This T cell receptor (beta chain) comes out of a study of T cell clonality in common variable immunodeficiency. Diagnosis required reduced IgG, IgA and/or IgM with specific antibody deficiency. Replacement immunoglobulin had been given to every CVID subject for at least one year. Blood came from CVID subjects not ill and not taking immunomodulatory or immunosuppressive medication. Repertoires were generated with immunoSEQ multiplex PCR, while TCRdb's copy carries only in-frame clones and drops some. Altogether about 28,000 clones were found in the sample, and no singletons occur. CDR1 SGHRS and CDR2 YFSETQ come from the germline V gene. The V end was cut by 5 bases, the J end by 0 bases, with 14 bases between. This CDR3 contains 15 residues. Overall study findings and caveats: TCRbeta clonality was increased in CVID versus healthy controls. In common variable immunodeficiency, TCR beta chains reportedly carried fewer deletions and N-nucleotide insertions.

This clone was seen many times. Its specificity is not known. Read coverage stops 3 residues before the CDR3 terminus; the germline J gene supplies the remainder. The chain combines TRBV5-1 with TRBJ1-1; D uncertain. The sequencing input was peripheral blood mononuclear cells. The receptor was isolated from a human donor with common variable immunodeficiency. CDR3 in amino acids: CASRLSTPLNTEAFF. CDR3 bases read: TGCGCCAGCAGATTAAGCACCCCTTTGAACACTGAA.